Below are 27 T cell receptor beta chains sequenced from a single sample in a study of T cell responses to AZD1222 COVID-19 vaccine. The data were produced by immunoSEQ multiplex PCR, yet TCRdb's version contains in-frame clones alone and is incomplete. This sample carries about 130,000 clones, over 90% of them seen once, and the ten largest clones take roughly 0.91%. Material: peripheral blood, obtained on day 0 of AZD1222 vaccination. Receptor source: an adult in good health.

The chain uses TRBV27 and TRBJ1-1; D uncertain. The length of the CDR3 is 13 residues. CDR1 and CDR2 from the germline V gene are MNHEY and SMNVEV (reference sequence). V was cut by 2 bases and J by 0 bases, with 4 bases left in between. CDR3 sequence: CASSLALNTEAFF. The CDR3 nucleotides are TGTGCCAGCAGTTTAGCTCTGAACACTGAAGCTTTCTTT.

The gene calls are TRBV25-1 and TRBJ1-2; 10 bases fit TRBD1. The length of the CDR3 is 17 residues. The V segment lost 2 bases and the J segment 8 bases; nucleotides outside the gene matches: 14. Germline loops: CDR1 MGHDK, CDR2 SYGVNS. The DNA of the CDR3 is TGTGCCAGCAGTGAAACCGGGACAGGGGACTACCAGGGGGGCTACACCTTC. This codes for CASSETGTGDYQGGYTF.

This chain uses TRBV3-1 (or the pseudogene TRBV3-2) with TRBJ1-4; possibly TRBD1 for D (5 bases). V lost 0 bases and J lost 4, with 15 bases in between. Germline assignment: CDR1 LGHDT and CDR2 YNNKEL (reference sequence). The CDR3 sequence is 17 residues long. DNA for the CDR3: TGTGCCAGCAGCCAAGACTATTTTTACAGGCTTAATGAAAAACTGTTTTTT. Amino acids: CASSQDYFYRLNEKLFF.

The chain recombines TRBV11-2 with TRBJ2-4; 8 bases line up with TRBD1. The CDR3 consists of 17 residues. CDR1 is SGHAT and CDR2 is FQNNGV in the germline V gene. V shed 5 bases and J 1 base; nucleotides not matched to a gene: 10. The CDR3 reads CASSLDREWAAKNIQYF. The CDR3 DNA follows: TGTGCCAGCAGCCTGGACAGGGAGTGGGCGGCCAAAAACATTCAGTACTTC.

This chain uses TRBV4-1 with TRBJ1-3; D gene unclear. The CDR3 is 13 amino acids. CDR1 and CDR2 (germline): MGHRA, YSYEKL. V lost 0 bases, J lost 3 bases, and 3 bases lay in between. The CDR3 coding sequence is TGCGCCAGCAGCCAAGAGCATGGAAACACCATATATTTT. Protein: CASSQEHGNTIYF.

V gene TRBV3-1 (or the pseudogene TRBV3-2) combines with J gene TRBJ2-5, with 10 positions matching TRBD2. With V trimmed by 5 bases and J by 1 base, 7 bases remained unmatched. The CDR3 totals 16 residues. Looked up from germline, CDR1 is LGHDT and CDR2 is YNNKEL (reference sequence). CDR3 coding DNA: TGTGCCAGCAGCTCTTCTAGCGGGGGCCCCCAAGAGACCCAGTACTTC. It translates to CASSSSSGGPQETQYF.

The DNA of the CDR3 is TGTGCCAGCAGCACTAAGCGGGGGCTTCACAATGAGCAGTTCTTC. Its protein product is CASSTKRGLHNEQFF. The chain is built from TRBV7-2 and TRBJ2-1, with TRBD2 matching over 8 bases. The germline V gene encodes CDR1 SGHTA and CDR2 FQGNSA. J gave up 5 bases and V 5 bases, and 8 bases lay outside the gene matches. The CDR3 runs to 15 residues. Based on the CDR3 plus reference TRBV7-2 and TRBJ2-1, the full variable domain is GAGVSQSPSNKVTEKGKDVELRCDPISGHTALYWYRQSLGQGLEFLIYFQGNSAPDKSGLPSDRFSAERTGGSVSTLTIQRTQQEDSAVYLCASSTKRGLHNEQFFGPGTRLTVL.

The rearrangement joins TRBV7-9 to TRBJ1-1; TRBD1 aligns across 9 bases. The junction had 15 bases not matched to a gene; V was cut back by 6 bases and J by 4 bases. The length of the CDR3 is 17 residues. CDR1 and CDR2 (germline): SEHNR, FQNEAQ (reference sequence). The CDR3 DNA reads TGTGCCAGCAGGGGGGGACAGGGAGAATTCTGGGGCACTGAAGCTTTCTTT. Its translation: CASRGGQGEFWGTEAFF.

This clone was seen a handful of times. The chain links TRBV10-3 to TRBJ1-4; D gene ambiguous. This CDR3 has 13 amino acids. Trimming pared 3 bases from V and 5 bases from J, leaving 7 bases between. CDR1 is ENHRY, CDR2 SYGVKD, per germline. The CDR3 reads CAISDGLNEKLFF. In DNA, the CDR3 is TGTGCCATCAGTGACGGGCTAAATGAAAAACTGTTTTTT.

The J gene is TRBJ1-6, the V gene TRBV5-1, with TRBD1 identical over 9 bases. The CDR3 spans 14 residues. Germline loops: CDR1 SGHRS, CDR2 YFSETQ. V lost 0 bases, J lost 10 bases, and 2 bases stayed unmatched. The CDR3 DNA reads as TGCGCCAGCAGCTTGGATACAGGGGGCTCACCCCTCCACTTT. This encodes CASSLDTGGSPLHF.

This chain connects TRBV6-5 to TRBJ1-1; D is undetermined. V was shortened by 8 bases and J by 4 bases, with 11 bases between the two germline ends. Germline V lookup: CDR1 MNHEY, CDR2 SVGAGI. The CDR3 loop spans 12 amino acids. The DNA for the CDR3 is TGTGCCAGCCACGGCAGAAGCACTGAAGCTTTCTTT. It translates to CASHGRSTEAFF.

The rearrangement uses TRBV5-1 and TRBJ1-2, with D unclear. This CDR3 region has 14 residues. The V gene's germline CDR1 is SGHRS and CDR2 YFSETQ. V was clipped by 0 bases and J by 4 bases, with 10 bases between them. DNA for the CDR3: TGCGCCAGCAGCTTGGACCGGGATACCTATGGCTACACCTTC. It encodes CASSLDRDTYGYTF.

The J gene is TRBJ1-1, the V gene TRBV13; D is unresolved. The CDR3 loop spans 15 amino acids. CDR1 PRHDT and CDR2 FYEKMQ come from the germline V gene (reference sequence). Trimming shortened V by 0 bases and J by 1 base, and 9 bases separated the two germline ends. CDR3 nucleotides: TGTGCCAGCAGCTTAGGCCAAACTTCGAACACTGAAGCTTTCTTT. It encodes CASSLGQTSNTEAFF.

The rearrangement joins TRBV6-1 to TRBJ1-5; 8 bases agree with TRBD1. The CDR3 extends over 18 amino acids. V lost 2 bases and J lost 7; bases outside the gene matches: 16. The V gene's germline CDR1 is MNHNS and CDR2 SASEGT. CDR3 residues: CASSESSGQGRSQQPQHF. The CDR3 coding sequence is TGTGCCAGCAGTGAATCATCTGGACAGGGAAGGTCGCAGCAGCCCCAGCATTTT.

CDR3 amino acids: CASSQTSGAYNEQFF. The CDR3 region has the DNA TGTGCCAGCAGCCAAACTAGCGGGGCCTACAATGAGCAGTTCTTC. The J gene is TRBJ2-1, the V gene TRBV3-1 (or the pseudogene TRBV3-2), with 10 positions matching TRBD2. From germline, CDR1 is LGHDT and CDR2 YNNKEL (reference sequence). Unmatched junction bases numbered 0, after V lost 2 bases and J lost 2 bases. The length of the CDR3 is 15 residues.

The gene calls are TRBV2 and TRBJ1-1, with unresolved D. CDR1 SNHLY and CDR2 FYNNEI come from the germline V gene. This CDR3 has 13 residues. Trimming cost V 8 bases and J 5 bases, with 15 bases left between them. The DNA of the CDR3 is TGTGCCAGCGAGGCGGGAAGGTTAACTGAAGCTTTCTTT. This gives the protein CASEAGRLTEAFF.

V gene TRBV5-6 combines with J gene TRBJ2-5, with D possibly matching TRBD2 (6 bases). CDR3 size: 14 residues. Germline CDR1 reads SGHDT; CDR2 reads YYEEEE. Trimming pared 3 bases from V and 5 bases from J, leaving 14 bases between. CDR3 loop: CASSYNPGVETQYF. Written as DNA, the CDR3 is TGTGCCAGCAGCTACAACCCGGGGGTGGAGACCCAGTACTTC.

This chain connects TRBV9 to TRBJ2-3; perhaps TRBD1 as D (6 bases). V was cut by 4 bases and J by 3 bases, with 12 bases left in between. Germline CDR1 SGDLS, CDR2 YYNGEE. The CDR3 runs 14 residues. CDR3 region: CASSFRTETDTQYF. CDR3 bases: TGTGCCAGCAGCTTCCGGACAGAAACAGATACGCAGTATTTT.

The chain has TRBV2 and TRBJ2-1; D unresolved. The germline V and J ends were trimmed by 8 bases and 0 bases, with 14 bases remaining between them. Per the germline V gene, CDR1 is SNHLY and CDR2 is FYNNEI. The CDR3 is made up of 15 amino acids. CDR3 in amino acids: CASLPGPYSYNEQFF. The CDR3 DNA sequence: TGTGCCAGCCTGCCAGGACCTTACTCCTACAATGAGCAGTTCTTC.

V and J are TRBV5-4 and TRBJ2-5; D unresolved. The CDR3 is 14 residues long. V was cut by 9 bases and J by 5 bases, with 20 bases left in between. The germline gives CDR1 SGHNT, CDR2 YYREEE (reference sequence). The CDR3 reads CATTGSLGRETQYF. The DNA for the CDR3 is TGTGCCACGACCGGAAGTCTAGGAAGGGAGACCCAGTACTTC.

The chain is built from TRBV7-9 and TRBJ1-5, with D maybe TRBD1 (5 bases). The CDR3 consists of 15 residues. The V gene lost 3 bases and the J gene lost 5 bases, with 14 bases spanning the gap. In germline, CDR1 is SEHNR, CDR2 FQNEAQ (reference sequence). This chain's CDR3 is CASSFGGIKDQPQHF. The CDR3 DNA follows: TGTGCCAGCAGCTTCGGGGGAATCAAGGATCAGCCCCAGCATTTT.

This sequence joins TRBV7-9 and TRBJ2-5; no definite D call. Trimming took 6 bases from V and 0 from J, leaving 8 bases between them. The germline V gene encodes CDR1 SEHNR and CDR2 FQNEAQ (reference sequence). The CDR3 is 13 residues long. In DNA form, the CDR3 reads TGTGCCAGCAGTCCCGGCCACCAAGAGACCCAGTACTTC. Translating it yields CASSPGHQETQYF.

The V call is TRBV10-2, the J call TRBJ2-3; D is unclear. The CDR3 totals 10 residues. Germline CDR1 and CDR2: WSHSY and SAAADI. Deletions cut 6 bases from V and 6 bases from J, with 4 bases between. CDR3 residues: CASRADTQYF. The CDR3 DNA is TGCGCCAGCAGGGCGGATACGCAGTATTTT.

The rearrangement joins TRBV5-1 to TRBJ1-2; a weak D match, TRBD1 (5 bases). With 4 bases removed from V and 4 bases from J, the gap between germline ends came to 17 bases. This CDR3 has 15 amino acids. Germline V gene sequence: CDR1 SGHRS, CDR2 YFSETQ. In DNA, the CDR3 is TGCGCCAGCAGCCCCGGGGCGGCACAAGTCTATGGCTACACCTTC. Amino acids: CASSPGAAQVYGYTF. The full variable domain, with the rest looked up from reference TRBV5-1 and TRBJ1-2, is KAGVTQTPRYLIKTRGQQVTLSCSPISGHRSVSWYQQTPGQGLQFLFEYFSETQRNKGNFPGRFSGRQFSNSRSEMNVSTLELGDSALYLCASSPGAAQVYGYTFGSGTRLTVV.

This clone was picked up one time. The V call is TRBV11-2, the J call TRBJ2-5; 7 bases align to TRBD1. Germline assignment: CDR1 SGHAT and CDR2 FQNNGV. V was pared by 4 bases and J by 1 base, with 6 bases of the junction left unmatched. The CDR3 contains 15 residues. This CDR3 is CASSSLQGPQETQYF. In nucleotides, the CDR3 is TGTGCCAGCAGCTCCCTACAGGGGCCCCAAGAGACCCAGTACTTC.

The chain has TRBV7-9 and TRBJ2-1, with D perhaps matching TRBD1 (5 bases). With 0 bases removed from V and 7 bases from J, the gap between germline ends came to 13 bases. This CDR3 region has 15 residues. Germline lookup yields CDR1 SEHNR and CDR2 FQNEAQ (reference sequence). In nucleotides, the CDR3 is TGTGCCAGCAGCTTAGCGCAGGGTGATTGGAATGAGCAGTTCTTC. It codes for CASSLAQGDWNEQFF.

The genes are TRBV27 and TRBJ2-1, with D possibly matching TRBD2 (7 bases). The ends were cut back, 6 bases at V and 6 bases at J, with 21 bases in the middle. The CDR3 consists of 16 residues. CDR1 MNHEY and CDR2 SMNVEV come from the germline V gene (reference sequence). CDR3 amino acids: CASSVVGGPQLNEQFF. The CDR3 nucleotides read TGTGCCAGCAGCGTAGTGGGGGGGCCCCAACTCAATGAGCAGTTCTTC.